This TCR beta chain was found in a study of blood T cell repertoires in COVID-19. V shed 3 bases and J shed 7 bases, with 19 bases lying between them. CDR3 length: 16 amino acids. CDR1 and CDR2 (germline): WSHSY, SAAADI. Original processing methods: Amplified reference gene primers provided the basis for estimating nucleated cell counts. The table came from immunoSEQ multiplex PCR; TCRdb's copy has only in-frame clones and leaves some out. That table supplies the V and J calls and clone size; D and trimming were determined from the DNA. The profile shows fewer than 500,000 clones, more than 70% of them singletons.

Sequencing was done on a sample of PBMCs or T cells enriched from blood (not recorded which). The sequence was collected from a man aged 25 to 40 who had recovered from COVID-19. The chain links TRBV10-2 to TRBJ1-3, with a tentative D call TRBD1 (6 bases). In DNA form, the CDR3 reads TGCGCCAGCAGTGAAGACCAATCATCTAGGGGGAACACCATATATTTT. The encoded protein is CASSEDQSSRGNTIYF.